The rows below give T cell receptor beta chains drawn from one sample of a study of breast tumors, draining lymph nodes, adjacent tissues. MiXCR, run by TCRdb on the multiplex PCR reads, gives a single entry per CDR3 protein. The data hold about 180,000 distinct CDR3 sequences, with roughly 30% observed a single time. The sequenced material came from axillary lymph node tissue. The receptors were sampled from a female donor with breast cancer. Some clones in this sample may be carry-over from other donors' samples. Both conserved end residues are trimmed from each CDR3. Each record gives: CDR3 protein, V gene, J gene, clone size. Clone size, where shown, is once, few, many, or a class for clones that have expanded.

CDR3: ASSEIDPALGANYGYT; V: TRBV6-1; J: TRBJ1-2; size: NA
CDR3: ASSIRGETQY; V: TRBV19; J: TRBJ2-5; size: NA
CDR3: ASSRPAEETQY; V: TRBV13; J: TRBJ2-5; size: many
CDR3: ASKPTSGNTGKLF; V: TRBV28; J: TRBJ2-2; size: NA
CDR3: ASRGLAGVLAQY; V: TRBV6-2/TRBV6-3; J: TRBJ2-5; size: many
CDR3: ASSLGSRGQLNSPLH; V: TRBV7-2; J: TRBJ1-6; size: many
CDR3: ASQTWGDGYSNQPQH; V: TRBV6-5; J: TRBJ1-5; size: NA
CDR3: ASSLFAGGGEKLF; V: TRBV7-9; J: TRBJ1-4; size: NA
CDR3: SARDNGGPSGNTIY; V: TRBV20-1; J: TRBJ1-3; size: many
CDR3: SARVGTSGMGEQY; V: TRBV20-1; J: TRBJ2-7; size: once
CDR3: ASSSGHTSRNQPQH; V: TRBV5-6; J: TRBJ1-5; size: NA
CDR3: ASSRDRESYEQY; V: TRBV7-3; J: TRBJ2-7; size: many
CDR3: ASIPSGERTQY; V: TRBV2; J: TRBJ2-5; size: many
CDR3: ASSWGGVVNEQY; V: TRBV19; J: TRBJ2-7; size: many
CDR3: ASSWGQGSGGYT; V: TRBV5-1; J: TRBJ1-2; size: many
CDR3: ASSFAGGGDTGELF; V: TRBV7-9; J: TRBJ2-2; size: many
CDR3: ASSRGQGGHQPQH; V: TRBV2; J: TRBJ1-5; size: NA
CDR3: ASSSGRDTIY; V: TRBV7-6; J: TRBJ1-3; size: NA
CDR3: ASSQGGGDEQY; V: TRBV4-3; J: TRBJ2-7; size: NA
CDR3: ASSSVEYSGNTIH; V: TRBV7-9; J: TRBJ1-3; size: once
CDR3: SARDFSGDYEQY; V: TRBV20-1; J: TRBJ2-7; size: many
CDR3: ASSPGTQGSDSNQPQH; V: TRBV19; J: TRBJ1-5; size: NA
CDR3: ASSPGTGGSGELF; V: TRBV18; J: TRBJ2-2; size: NA
CDR3: ASSHTDRTLGQY; V: TRBV4-1; J: TRBJ2-7; size: NA
CDR3: SVSRVNTEAF; V: TRBV29-1; J: TRBJ1-1; size: few
CDR3: ASSLRGRSAGELF; V: TRBV11-3; J: TRBJ2-2; size: many
CDR3: ASSPIWGADGELF; V: TRBV18; J: TRBJ2-2; size: NA
CDR3: ASSSRGYNEQFFGPGTLALH; V: TRBV7-6; J: TRBJ1-6; size: NA
CDR3: ATSGGKDQPQH; V: TRBV24-1; J: TRBJ1-5; size: many
CDR3: AITDEGNYGYT; V: TRBV10-3; J: TRBJ1-2; size: NA
CDR3: ASSLGGRNSPLH; V: TRBV12-3/TRBV12-4; J: TRBJ1-6; size: once
CDR3: AGSPGRALGETQY; V: TRBV5-6; J: TRBJ2-5; size: NA
CDR3: SASRGRTYTEQF; V: TRBV20-1; J: TRBJ2-1; size: NA
CDR3: ASSLDSSGNTIY; V: TRBV13; J: TRBJ1-3; size: many
CDR3: SARDDSSGNYEQY; V: TRBV20-1; J: TRBJ2-7; size: many
CDR3: ASSYSTGWDEQF; V: TRBV6-6; J: TRBJ2-1; size: many
CDR3: ASSSEYDTEAF; V: TRBV19; J: TRBJ1-1; size: NA